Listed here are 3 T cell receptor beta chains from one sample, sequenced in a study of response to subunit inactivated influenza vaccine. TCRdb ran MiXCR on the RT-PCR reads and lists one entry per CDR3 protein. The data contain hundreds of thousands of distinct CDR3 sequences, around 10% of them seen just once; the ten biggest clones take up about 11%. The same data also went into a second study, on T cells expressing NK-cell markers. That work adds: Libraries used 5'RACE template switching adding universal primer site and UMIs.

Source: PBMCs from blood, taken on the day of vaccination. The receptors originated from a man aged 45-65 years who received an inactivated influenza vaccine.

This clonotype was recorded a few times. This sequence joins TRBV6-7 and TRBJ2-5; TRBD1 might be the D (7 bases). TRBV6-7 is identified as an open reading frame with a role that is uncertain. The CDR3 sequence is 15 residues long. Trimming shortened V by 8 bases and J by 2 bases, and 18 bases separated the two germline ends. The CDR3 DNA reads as TGTGCCAGCCTCGCGGCGGGGACAGCTCAAGAGACCCAGTACTTC. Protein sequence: CASLAAGTAQETQYF.

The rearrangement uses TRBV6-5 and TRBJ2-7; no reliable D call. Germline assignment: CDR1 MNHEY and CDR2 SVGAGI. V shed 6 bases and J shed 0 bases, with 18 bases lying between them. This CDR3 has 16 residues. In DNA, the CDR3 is TGTGCCAGCAGCTATAGTGCCCCTTTAAGCTCCTACGAGCAGTACTTC. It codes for CASSYSAPLSSYEQYF.

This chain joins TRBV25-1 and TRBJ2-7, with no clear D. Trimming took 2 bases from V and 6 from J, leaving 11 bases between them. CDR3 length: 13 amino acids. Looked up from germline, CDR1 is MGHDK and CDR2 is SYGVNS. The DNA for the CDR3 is TGTGCCAGCAGTGAACTTAGGTCTGGCGAGCAGTACTTC. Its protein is CASSELRSGEQYF.